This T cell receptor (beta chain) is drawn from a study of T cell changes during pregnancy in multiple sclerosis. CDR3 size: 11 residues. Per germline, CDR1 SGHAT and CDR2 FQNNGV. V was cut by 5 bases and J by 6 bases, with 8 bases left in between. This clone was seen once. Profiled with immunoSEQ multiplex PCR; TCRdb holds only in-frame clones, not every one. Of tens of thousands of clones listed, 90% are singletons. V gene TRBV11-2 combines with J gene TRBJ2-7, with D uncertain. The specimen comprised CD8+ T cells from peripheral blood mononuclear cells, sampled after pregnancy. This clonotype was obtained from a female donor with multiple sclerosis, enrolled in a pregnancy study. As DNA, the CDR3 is TGTGCCAGCAGCCTCGCAGGCGAGCAGTACTTC. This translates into CASSLAGEQYF. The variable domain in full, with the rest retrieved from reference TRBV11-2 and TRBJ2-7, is EAGVAQSPRYKIIEKRQSVAFWCNPISGHATLYWYQQILGQGPKLLIQFQNNGVVDDSQLPKDRFSAERLKGVDSTLKIQPAKLEDSAVYLCASSLAGEQYFGPGTRLTVT.